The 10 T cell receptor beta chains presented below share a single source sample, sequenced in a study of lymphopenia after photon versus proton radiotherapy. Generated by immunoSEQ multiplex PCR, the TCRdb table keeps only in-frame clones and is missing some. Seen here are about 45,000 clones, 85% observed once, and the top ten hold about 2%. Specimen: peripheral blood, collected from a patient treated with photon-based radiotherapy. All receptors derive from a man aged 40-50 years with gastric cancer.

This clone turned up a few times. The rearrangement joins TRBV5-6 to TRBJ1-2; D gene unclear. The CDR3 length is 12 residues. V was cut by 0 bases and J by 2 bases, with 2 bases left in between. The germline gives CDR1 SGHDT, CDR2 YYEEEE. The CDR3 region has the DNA TGTGCCAGCAGCTTGGCCAACTATGGCTACACCTTC. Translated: CASSLANYGYTF.

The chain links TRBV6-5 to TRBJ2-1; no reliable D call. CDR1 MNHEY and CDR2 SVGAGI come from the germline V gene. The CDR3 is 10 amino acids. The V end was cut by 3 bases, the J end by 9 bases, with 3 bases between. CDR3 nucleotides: TGTGCCAGCAGTTATCCTGAGCAGTTCTTC. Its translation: CASSYPEQFF.

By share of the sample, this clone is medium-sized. CDR3 nucleotide sequence: TGTGCCAGTAGTACTCGACAGGACGGGGTATCCTACGAGCAGTACTTC. This gives the protein CASSTRQDGVSYEQYF. The chain couples TRBV19 to TRBJ2-7, with D possibly TRBD1 on 6 matching bases. From germline, CDR1 is LNHDA and CDR2 SQIVND (reference sequence). The CDR3 has 16 residues. V was cut by 4 bases and J by 1 base, with 17 bases left in between.

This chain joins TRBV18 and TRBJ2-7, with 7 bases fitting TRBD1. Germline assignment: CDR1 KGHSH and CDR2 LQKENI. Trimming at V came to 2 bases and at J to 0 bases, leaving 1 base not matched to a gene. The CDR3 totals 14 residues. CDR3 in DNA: TGTGCCAGCTCACCAGGGACAGACTCCTACGAGCAGTACTTC. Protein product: CASSPGTDSYEQYF.

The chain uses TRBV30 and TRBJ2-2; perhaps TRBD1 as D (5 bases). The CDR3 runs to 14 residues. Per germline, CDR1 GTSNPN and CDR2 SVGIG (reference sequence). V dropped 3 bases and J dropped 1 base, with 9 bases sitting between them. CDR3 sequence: CAWRGHVNTGELFF. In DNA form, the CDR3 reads TGTGCCTGGAGAGGACATGTGAACACCGGGGAGCTGTTTTTT.

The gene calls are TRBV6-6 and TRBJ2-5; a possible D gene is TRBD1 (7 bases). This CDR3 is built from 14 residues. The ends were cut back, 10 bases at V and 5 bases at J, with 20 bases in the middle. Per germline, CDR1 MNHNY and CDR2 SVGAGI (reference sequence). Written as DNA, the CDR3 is TGTGCCATTAGCCCGAGGAGGGGGCAGGAGACCCAGTACTTC. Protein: CAISPRRGQETQYF.

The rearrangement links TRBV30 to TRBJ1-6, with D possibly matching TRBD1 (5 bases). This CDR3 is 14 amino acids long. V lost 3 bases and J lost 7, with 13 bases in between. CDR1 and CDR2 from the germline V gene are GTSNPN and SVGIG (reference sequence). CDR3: CAWRVGEWNSPLHF. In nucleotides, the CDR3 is TGTGCCTGGAGGGTGGGGGAATGGAATTCACCCCTCCACTTT.

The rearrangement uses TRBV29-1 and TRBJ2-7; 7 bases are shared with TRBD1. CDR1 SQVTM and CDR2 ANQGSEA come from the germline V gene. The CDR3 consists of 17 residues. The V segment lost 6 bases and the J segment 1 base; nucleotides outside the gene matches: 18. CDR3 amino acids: CSVLKSQGDSSSYEQYF. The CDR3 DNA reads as TGCAGCGTCCTAAAGAGTCAGGGGGACAGCTCATCCTACGAGCAGTACTTC.

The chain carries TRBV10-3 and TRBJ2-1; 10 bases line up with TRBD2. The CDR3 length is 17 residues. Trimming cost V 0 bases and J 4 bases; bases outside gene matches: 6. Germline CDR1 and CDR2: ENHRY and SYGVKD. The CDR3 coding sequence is TGTGCCATCAGTGAGTCCAACTTAGCGGGGGGATACAATGAGCAGTTCTTC. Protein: CAISESNLAGGYNEQFF.

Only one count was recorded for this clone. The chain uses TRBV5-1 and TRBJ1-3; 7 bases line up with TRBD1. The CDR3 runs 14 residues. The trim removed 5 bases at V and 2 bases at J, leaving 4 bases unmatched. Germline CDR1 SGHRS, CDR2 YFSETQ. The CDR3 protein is CASRLTGAGNTIYF. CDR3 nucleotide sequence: TGCGCCAGCAGGCTTACAGGGGCTGGAAACACCATATATTTT. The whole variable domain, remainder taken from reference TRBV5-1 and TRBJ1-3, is KAGVTQTPRYLIKTRGQQVTLSCSPISGHRSVSWYQQTPGQGLQFLFEYFSETQRNKGNFPGRFSGRQFSNSRSEMNVSTLELGDSALYLCASRLTGAGNTIYFGEGSWLTVV.